The T cell receptor beta chain described here comes from a study of blood T cell repertoires in COVID-19. Study at large: The study drew acute and convalescent COVID-19 samples from the United States, Italy and Spain.

This CDR3 has 14 amino acids. CDR1 and CDR2 from the germline V gene are LGHDT and YNNKEL (reference sequence). V lost 0 bases and J 5 bases, leaving 10 bases between the germline ends. Per the original data handling: Estimation of nucleated cell counts was performed using reference gene primer amplification. Here immunoSEQ multiplex PCR was the method, and the copy in TCRdb shows in-frame clones only, minus some. The D gene and trimming were derived from the DNA, and the V and J assignments and clone size from that table. The table includes just over 650,000 clones, 85% to 90% detected once. The sequence derives from a woman aged 18-29 years with acute or convalescent COVID-19. The V call is TRBV3-1 (or the pseudogene TRBV3-2), the J call TRBJ1-2; D call uncertain. Material for sequencing was peripheral blood. The CDR3 loop reads CASSQERTRYGYTF. For the CDR3, the DNA is TGTGCCAGCAGCCAAGAGCGGACTCGATATGGCTACACCTTC.